Listed below are T cell receptor beta chains from one sample, sequenced in a study of multiple sclerosis patients with progressive multifocal leukoencephalopathy. The method was immunoSEQ multiplex PCR; TCRdb's version includes in-frame clones alone and lacks a portion of them. The repertoire holds under 40,000 clones, with over 90% as singletons. The material sequenced was PBMCs. The origin of the receptors is a man aged 25-45 years with multiple sclerosis. Both conserved end residues are part of each CDR3.

v_gene	j_gene	CDR3aa
TRBV2	TRBJ2-7	CASSEFLREVSYEQYF
TRBV27	TRBJ2-7	CASSLSPGAPYEQYF
TRBV7-9	TRBJ1-2	CASSTPGGHGYTF
TRBV7-9	TRBJ2-3	CASSFPLTSGIPGDTQYF
TRBV7-9	TRBJ2-1	CASSPPGTKYNEQFF
TRBV27	TRBJ1-4	CASTLGGPPEKLFF
TRBV7-2	TRBJ2-1	CASSLSGSGFYNEQFF
TRBV11-3	TRBJ1-2	CASSFGGGGYTF
TRBV19	TRBJ1-1	CASRPTGTNTEAFF
TRBV5-1	TRBJ2-1	CASSQDVSSYNEQFF
TRBV6-1	TRBJ2-3	CASSETTTDTQYF
TRBV29-1	TRBJ2-5	CSVEDRETQYF
TRBV5-1	TRBJ2-3	CASSLGGLEDTQYF
TRBV10-1	TRBJ1-5	CASRTTGRRANQPQHF
TRBV6-4	TRBJ2-1	CASSEKESNEQFF
TRBV10-2	TRBJ2-7	CASKRLAGAYEQYF
TRBV7-9	TRBJ1-4	CASSLTPGWGDEKLFF
TRBV19	TRBJ1-5	CASSWEGNQPQHF
TRBV30	TRBJ1-5	CAWSLEGNQPQHF
TRBV6-4	TRBJ1-2	CASSDGAFRDYGYTF
TRBV7-2	TRBJ2-5	CASSLVEGEDRETQYF
TRBV19	TRBJ2-5	CASSIDLETSGQETQYF
TRBV19	TRBJ2-7	CASSSGTHYEQYF
TRBV2	TRBJ2-1	CASRVNEGYNEQFF
TRBV19	TRBJ2-1	CASSITLAGGFNEQFF
TRBV14	TRBJ2-7	CALTGLVCGVIFEQYF
TRBV6-5	TRBJ1-1	CASSLGNLNTEAFF
TRBV7-7	TRBJ2-2	CASSSPGGIYTGELFF
TRBV6-6	TRBJ1-2	CASSSSAGDYGYTF
TRBV7-2	TRBJ1-3	CASSLGADGNTIYF
TRBV30	TRBJ2-1	CAWSNGIRNEQFF
TRBV6-5	TRBJ1-1	CASSWAGSTEAFF
TRBV5-6	TRBJ2-7	CASSLGQGSEQYF
TRBV7-9	TRBJ2-2	CASSPTMGSGAGTGELFF
TRBV15	TRBJ1-5	CATSRQGGNQPQHF
TRBV27	TRBJ2-4	CASSYGTGKNIQYF
TRBV30	TRBJ2-1	CAWSVNNEQFF
TRBV19	TRBJ1-1	CASSLGQGRNTEAFF
TRBV21-1	TRBJ2-1	CASSSTAYNEQFF
TRBV10-1	TRBJ1-1	CASSRTGGEAFF
TRBV11-2	TRBJ2-7	CASGPYYEQYF